These 27 T cell receptor beta chains were all obtained from the same sample, sequenced in a study of T cell responses to AZD1222 COVID-19 vaccine. Clones were sequenced by immunoSEQ multiplex PCR, and TCRdb holds only the in-frame ones, with some missing. In the table there are about 86,000 clones, about 88% of which are singletons. This material consisted of peripheral blood, taken 28 days after the second AZD1222 dose. Receptors originate from an adult who received the AZD1222 COVID-19 vaccine.

The rearrangement joins TRBV4-2 to TRBJ2-6; D assignment may be TRBD1 or TRBD2 (5 bases each). The CDR3 is 18 amino acids. The germline V gene encodes CDR1 LGHNA and CDR2 YNFKEQ. Trimming took 4 bases from V and 2 from J, leaving 18 bases between them. CDR3 region: CASSRVAGTQTGANVLTF. CDR3 DNA: TGTGCCAGCAGCCGTGTAGCCGGGACGCAGACTGGGGCCAACGTCCTGACTTTC.

The chain joins TRBV19 to TRBJ2-5; TRBD1 agrees at 7 bases. The germline CDR1 and CDR2 sequences are LNHDA and SQIVND (reference sequence). This CDR3 has 13 amino acids. V lost 6 bases to trimming and J lost 5 bases; unmatched junction nucleotides: 6. CDR3 DNA sequence: TGTGCCAGTAGCTTCGACAGGGAGGAGACCCAGTACTTC. Translated: CASSFDREETQYF.

The rearrangement joins TRBV10-1 to TRBJ2-7; 7 bases are shared with TRBD2. V gave up 3 bases and J gave up 0 bases; unmatched junction bases: 5. This CDR3 contains 15 residues. Germline-derived CDR1 and CDR2 are WNHNN and SYGVQD (reference sequence). CDR3 nucleotide sequence: TGCGCCAGCAGTGAAACCGTAGCGGGCTCCTACGAGCAGTACTTC. Its translation: CASSETVAGSYEQYF.

This chain joins TRBV7-6 and TRBJ2-1; possible D gene TRBD1, 5 bases. V lost 1 base, J lost 0 bases, and 7 bases lay in between. Germline CDR1 SGHVS, CDR2 FNYEAQ. The CDR3 spans 15 residues. The CDR3 is CASSLDRSSYNEQFF. CDR3 DNA: TGTGCCAGCAGCTTAGACAGGAGCTCCTACAATGAGCAGTTCTTC.

V usage is TRBV23-1 and J usage is TRBJ1-1; D is uncertain. TRBV23-1 is filed as an ORF, its function uncertain. Between the trimmed V and J ends, which lost 3 bases and 1 base, there was a span of 12 bases. The CDR3 has 15 amino acids. CDR3: CASSHPDGKNTEAFF. As DNA, the CDR3 is TGCGCCAGCAGTCACCCGGACGGGAAGAACACTGAAGCTTTCTTT.

The rearrangement links TRBV30 to TRBJ1-4, with TRBD1 identical over 7 bases. Trimming took 4 bases from V and 8 from J; bases not matched to a gene: 7. Germline V CDR1 and CDR2: GTSNPN, SVGIG (reference sequence). The CDR3 loop spans 13 amino acids. The CDR3 sequence is CAWNSHRGEKLFF. The CDR3 coding sequence is TGTGCCTGGAACAGCCACAGGGGCGAAAAACTGTTTTTT.

The chain carries TRBV19 and TRBJ1-5; D unresolved. Trimming left V 7 bases short and J 0 bases short, with 13 bases between. CDR3 length equals 15 residues. Germline CDR1 reads LNHDA; CDR2 reads SQIVND (reference sequence). The CDR3 loop is CASKLYRYSNQPQHF. In DNA, the CDR3 is TGTGCCAGTAAGTTGTACCGGTATAGCAATCAGCCCCAGCATTTT. Filled out from reference TRBV19 and TRBJ1-5, the complete variable domain reads DGGITQSPKYLFRKEGQNVTLSCEQNLNHDAMYWYRQDPGQGLRLIYYSQIVNDFQKGDIAEGYSVSREKKESFPLTVTSAQKNPTAFYLCASKLYRYSNQPQHFGDGTRLSIL.

CDR3 DNA: TGTGCCTGGAGTCTTGGGTTTTACGAGCAGTACTTC. It yields the protein CAWSLGFYEQYF. The chain is built from TRBV30 and TRBJ2-7; D not resolved. The V and J ends lost 2 bases and 4 bases respectively, with 9 bases between them. This CDR3 region has 12 residues. In germline, CDR1 is GTSNPN, CDR2 SVGIG (reference sequence).

The rearrangement links TRBV28 to TRBJ1-4, with TRBD1 identical over 10 bases. The CDR3 totals 15 residues. The junction had 10 bases not matched to a gene; V was cut back by 4 bases and J by 11 bases. Germline V gives CDR1 MDHEN, CDR2 SYDVKM. CDR3 coding DNA: TGTGCCAGCAGTTCATTGACAGGGGGCGCGGGGAAACTGTTTTTT. It encodes CASSSLTGGAGKLFF.

The V and J genes are TRBV12-2 and TRBJ1-6. TRBV12-2 is tagged as a pseudogene. The CDR3 totals 17 residues. The CDR3 DNA is TGTGCAAGTCGCCCCCGGAGCAGACCTGTAAGGAATTCACCCCTCCACTTT. This sequence encodes CASRPRSRPVRNSPLHF.

The J gene is TRBJ2-2, the V gene TRBV4-2; TRBD1 aligns across 8 bases. Germline-derived CDR1 and CDR2 are LGHNA and YNFKEQ. J gave up 6 bases and V 3 bases, and 9 bases lay outside the gene matches. The CDR3 consists of 16 residues. CDR3 amino acids: CASSHQNSQGAGELFF. The CDR3 nucleotides are TGTGCCAGCAGCCATCAAAACTCACAGGGGGCCGGGGAGCTGTTTTTT.

J is TRBJ1-1 and V is TRBV29-1, with D possibly matching TRBD1 (5 bases). Germline lookup yields CDR1 SQVTM and CDR2 ANQGSEA. This CDR3 contains 11 residues. The V and J ends lost 7 bases and 4 bases respectively, with 10 bases between them. The CDR3 DNA reads TGCAGCGCTCCAGGGCCCACTGAAGCTTTCTTT. This gives the protein CSAPGPTEAFF. The entire variable domain, with the rest obtained from reference TRBV29-1 and TRBJ1-1, is as follows: SAVISQKPSRDICQRGTSLTIQCQVDSQVTMMFWYRQQPGQSLTLIATANQGSEATYESGFVIDKFPISRPNLTFSTLTVSNMSPEDSSIYLCSAPGPTEAFFGQGTRLTVV.

The genes are TRBV5-6 and TRBJ2-3; D is uncertain. The germline V gene encodes CDR1 SGHDT and CDR2 YYEEEE. CDR3 length: 14 amino acids. The V end was cut by 7 bases, the J end by 0 bases, with 12 bases between. The CDR3 sequence is CASARLVSTDTQYF. The DNA for the CDR3 is TGTGCCAGCGCTCGGCTAGTAAGCACAGATACGCAGTATTTT.

The chain couples TRBV7-9 to TRBJ2-1; no reliable D call. The CDR3 has 15 residues. V was trimmed by 5 bases and J by 0 bases, leaving 11 bases between them. CDR1 and CDR2 (germline): SEHNR, FQNEAQ (reference sequence). CDR3 nucleotide sequence: TGTGCCAGCAGCCCGGACCTTGGCTCCTACAATGAGCAGTTCTTC. This codes for CASSPDLGSYNEQFF.

Here the CDR3 DNA reads TGCAGCGTTGACCTGGGGACTAGCATTTACAGGGAGCAGTTCTTC. Its translation: CSVDLGTSIYREQFF. This rearrangement joins TRBV29-1 to TRBJ2-1; 9 bases fit TRBD2. V trimming: 3 bases; J trimming: 10 bases; junction bases outside the gene matches: 13. This CDR3 has 15 residues. Per the germline V gene, CDR1 is SQVTM and CDR2 is ANQGSEA.

This clone has more than one count but fewer than ten. The chain joins TRBV6-4 to TRBJ2-3; D possibly corresponds to TRBD2 (6 bases). Trimming pared 0 bases from V and 4 bases from J, leaving 11 bases between. Germline V gene data show CDR1 as MRHNA and CDR2 as SNTAGT. The CDR3 loop spans 15 amino acids. The CDR3 loop is CASSDSSSGADTQYF. The CDR3 DNA sequence: TGTGCCAGCAGTGACTCGAGTAGCGGAGCAGATACGCAGTATTTT.

The chain joins TRBV5-1 to TRBJ1-1, with 8 nucleotides matching TRBD1. Germline CDR1 reads SGHRS; CDR2 reads YFSETQ. CDR3 size: 15 residues. Trimming cost V 2 bases and J 4 bases; bases outside gene matches: 7. The CDR3 is CASSFDRGGGTEAFF. As DNA, the CDR3 is TGCGCCAGCAGCTTCGACAGGGGAGGCGGCACTGAAGCTTTCTTT.

The gene calls are TRBV5-1 and TRBJ2-7, with 7 bases aligning to TRBD2. V shed 4 bases and J 1 base; nucleotides not matched to a gene: 5. The CDR3 covers 14 residues. Germline-derived CDR1 and CDR2 are SGHRS and YFSETQ. The CDR3 nucleotides are TGCGCCAGCAGCATCCCTAGCGGATCCTACGAGCAGTACTTC. Translating it yields CASSIPSGSYEQYF. The variable domain in full, with the rest retrieved from reference TRBV5-1 and TRBJ2-7, is KAGVTQTPRYLIKTRGQQVTLSCSPISGHRSVSWYQQTPGQGLQFLFEYFSETQRNKGNFPGRFSGRQFSNSRSEMNVSTLELGDSALYLCASSIPSGSYEQYFGPGTRLTVT.

The chain carries TRBV7-9 and TRBJ2-5, with D hard to call. The CDR3 has 13 residues. The V end was cut by 7 bases, the J end by 5 bases, with 14 bases between. CDR1 SEHNR and CDR2 FQNEAQ come from the germline V gene (reference sequence). The CDR3: CASTLWASETQYF. CDR3 nucleotides: TGTGCCAGCACCCTATGGGCGTCGGAGACCCAGTACTTC.

This rearrangement joins TRBV27 to TRBJ1-1; TRBD1 is a possible D gene (5 bases). The CDR3 has 15 residues. Germline CDR1 MNHEY, CDR2 SMNVEV (reference sequence). V shed 2 bases and J shed 0 bases, with 10 bases lying between them. CDR3 bases: TGTGCCAGCAGTTTAAGGTCAGGGCTGAACACTGAAGCTTTCTTT. Encoded protein: CASSLRSGLNTEAFF.

The V and J genes are TRBV7-6 and TRBJ2-3; 7 bases align to TRBD2. CDR3 length: 15 amino acids. From germline, CDR1 is SGHVS and CDR2 FNYEAQ. The ends lost 4 bases at V and 1 base at J; junction bases unmatched: 5. In DNA, the CDR3 is TGTGCCAGCAGCTCACGGGGGGACGGCACAGATACGCAGTATTTT. This codes for CASSSRGDGTDTQYF.

The genes are TRBV28 and TRBJ2-7; a weak D match, TRBD1 (7 bases). Germline CDR1 MDHEN, CDR2 SYDVKM. With 10 bases removed from V and 4 bases from J, the gap between germline ends came to 20 bases. The CDR3 is 14 residues long. The CDR3 reads CATTSRRGRYEQYF. The CDR3 DNA reads as TGTGCCACCACGTCGAGGAGGGGGCGTTACGAGCAGTACTTC.

The chain recombines TRBV11-1 with TRBJ2-7, with 9 bases fitting TRBD1. The CDR3 consists of 15 residues. In germline, CDR1 is SGHAT, CDR2 FQDESV (reference sequence). V lost 6 bases and J lost 0; bases outside the gene matches: 6. As DNA, the CDR3 is TGTGCCAGCAGAGAAGGACAGGGGTCCTCCTACGAGCAGTACTTC. It codes for CASREGQGSSYEQYF.

The V and J genes are TRBV19 and TRBJ1-3; D ambiguous. The CDR3 is made up of 14 amino acids. Trimming cost V 8 bases and J 0 bases, with 11 bases left between them. CDR1 and CDR2 from the germline V gene are LNHDA and SQIVND (reference sequence). CDR3 nucleotides: TGTGCCAGTCAAGGAAAAAGCTCTGGAAACACCATATATTTT. Amino acid sequence: CASQGKSSGNTIYF.

This clone appeared a single time. The chain joins TRBV5-1 to TRBJ1-2; 8 nucleotides agree with TRBD1. Germline loops: CDR1 SGHRS, CDR2 YFSETQ. V dropped 4 bases and J dropped 4; count of bases not matched to a gene: 6. The CDR3 contains 14 residues. CDR3 nucleotide sequence: TGCGCCAGCAGCACCGACAGGGGAAGCTATGGCTACACCTTC. Translation: CASSTDRGSYGYTF.

There are a few counts of this clone. The chain has TRBV19 and TRBJ1-1; the D is unclear. Trimming took 4 bases from V and 6 from J, leaving 15 bases between them. The germline gives CDR1 LNHDA, CDR2 SQIVND (reference sequence). The CDR3 is 14 amino acids. DNA for the CDR3: TGTGCCAGTAGTAGCTTAAGCGAGACGGCTGAAGCTTTCTTT. Translation: CASSSLSETAEAFF.

The V and J genes are TRBV7-2 and TRBJ2-5; a weak D match, TRBD2 (5 bases). Trimming removed 5 bases from V and 5 bases from J, with 15 bases in between. CDR3 length: 14 amino acids. From germline, CDR1 is SGHTA and CDR2 FQGNSA. CDR3 region: CASSLKRIRETQYF. CDR3 DNA: TGTGCCAGCAGCCTAAAGCGGATCCGTGAGACCCAGTACTTC.